These T cell receptor beta chains were read from a single sample in a study of cytomegalovirus exposure and HLA in healthy donors. The repertoire was sequenced with immunoSEQ multiplex PCR; TCRdb's copy has only in-frame clones and lacks some. This sample has about 83,000 clones, with about 69% found just once. Sequencing was done on a sample of PBMCs. The receptors were gathered from a man aged 60-69 years in good health and CMV-seronegative. CDR3s include the opening cysteine and the closing phenylalanine or tryptophan. Fields, in order: CDR3 DNA, CDR3 protein, V gene, J gene, clone size, D gene. A D gene is named only where the DNA matches it firmly. Clone size is given for some rows only: seen once, a few or many times, or a class if the clone is expanded.

TGTGCCAGCAGCTTCAACACAGATACGCAGTATTTT	CASSFNTDTQYF	TRBV11-2	TRBJ2-3	once	NA
TGTGCCAGCAGGCGGGACAGGGAGGGTGGCTACACCTTC	CASRRDREGGYTF	TRBV6-5	TRBJ1-2	NA	TRBD1
TGTGCCAGCAGTGCGCGGGGGGGCAATGAGCAGTTCTTC	CASSARGGNEQFF	TRBV6-1	TRBJ2-1	NA	TRBD2
TGTGCCAGCAGCCCTAGACTAGCGGGGATTTACGAGCAGTACTTC	CASSPRLAGIYEQYF	TRBV9	TRBJ2-7	NA	TRBD2
TGCGCCAGCAGCCAAGCAGGGTCTGGAAACACCATATATTTT	CASSQAGSGNTIYF	TRBV4-1	TRBJ1-3	NA	NA
TGTGCCAGCAGCGTAGACCCCAGGGTGGACTATGGCTACACCTTC	CASSVDPRVDYGYTF	TRBV9	TRBJ1-2	NA	NA
TGTGCCAGCCAGGGGGACAGCAATTCACCCCTCCACTTT	CASQGDSNSPLHF	TRBV2	TRBJ1-6	once	TRBD1
TGCGCCAGCAGCCCGGAGTCCAGGGGGCAGTGGCACTTC	CASSPESRGQWHF	TRBV5-1	TRBJ2-7	NA	TRBD1
TGTGCCAGCAGGTTGGGACTAGCCGCGTCATACGAGCAGTACTTC	CASRLGLAASYEQYF	TRBV6-5	TRBJ2-7	few	TRBD2
TGTGCCACCCGACGGGGGGGCGACTATGGCTACACCTTC	CATRRGGDYGYTF	TRBV19	TRBJ1-2	NA	NA
TGCAGTTTAAGAAGGGAGGACGAGCAGTACTTC	CSLRREDEQYF	TRBV20-1	TRBJ2-7	NA	NA
TGCGCCAGCAGCCCGGGAAGAAACACCATATATTTT	CASSPGRNTIYF	TRBV5-1	TRBJ1-3	NA	NA
TGCGCCAGCAGAACGGGACAGGGAAGAGAAAAACTGTTTTTT	CASRTGQGREKLFF	TRBV10-2	TRBJ1-4	NA	TRBD1
TGTGCCAGCAGTTACTCCTCGGCGGGGGTGGAGGAGACCCAGTACTTC	CASSYSSAGVEETQYF	TRBV6-5	TRBJ2-5	few	TRBD2
TGTGCCAGCAGTGCGCAGGGGGCAGTTAACACTGAAGCTTTCTTT	CASSAQGAVNTEAFF	TRBV6-1	TRBJ1-1	NA	TRBD1
TGCGCCAGCAGCTTGACAGGGCAGATAGCCAAAAACATTCAGTACTTC	CASSLTGQIAKNIQYF	TRBV5-1	TRBJ2-4	NA	NA
TGTGCCAGCAGCTTAGAGGGGAACTCTGGGGCCAACGTCCTGACTTTC	CASSLEGNSGANVLTF	TRBV7-6	TRBJ2-6	NA	NA
TGTGCCAGTAGTCCCAAAGGGACATACATAAATTATGGCTACACCTTC	CASSPKGTYINYGYTF	TRBV19	TRBJ1-2	NA	NA
TGTGCCAGCAGCGCAACCTCGGGGACTAGCGGGGGGCGGGAAGATACGCAGTATTTT	CASSATSGTSGGREDTQYF	TRBV9	TRBJ2-3	NA	TRBD2
TGTGCCAGCAGTGTCTTGAGGAGGGAGCAGTTCTTC	CASSVLRREQFF	TRBV2	TRBJ2-1	few	NA
TGTGCCAGCAGCTTAGGGGAGGAGGGCAATGAGCAGTTCTTC	CASSLGEEGNEQFF	TRBV7-3	TRBJ2-1	once	NA
TGTGCCAGCAGTGTTCAATATCAAGAGGCCCAGTACTTC	CASSVQYQEAQYF	TRBV25-1	TRBJ2-5	NA	NA
TGTGCCAGCAGCTTAGCGGGACAGGGATGGACAGATACGCAGTATTTT	CASSLAGQGWTDTQYF	TRBV7-9	TRBJ2-3	NA	TRBD1
TGTGCTAGCAGCCCAATAGCGGGGGGGCCCCAAGAGACCCAGTACTTC	CASSPIAGGPQETQYF	TRBV7-7	TRBJ2-5	NA	TRBD2
TGTGCCAGCAGTGTTCGTAGGGGCAGGGAGACCCAGTACTTC	CASSVRRGRETQYF	TRBV2	TRBJ2-5	NA	NA
TGTGCCAGCAGCCCCCGGGGGGCGGACACCGGGGAGCTGTTTTTT	CASSPRGADTGELFF	TRBV9	TRBJ2-2	NA	NA
TGTGCCAGCAGCCCCGGCCAGGGGGCGGTCAATCAGCCCCAGCATTTT	CASSPGQGAVNQPQHF	TRBV2	TRBJ1-5	NA	TRBD1
TGTGCCAGCAGTTTGGGGCGGATAGGGCCCCAGCATTTT	CASSLGRIGPQHF	TRBV27	TRBJ1-5	NA	NA
TGTGCCAGTACCGGGAGGGGGAGAGGGTTGACCGGGGAGCTGTTTTTT	CASTGRGRGLTGELFF	TRBV19	TRBJ2-2	NA	TRBD2
TGTGCCAGCAGTGACCCAGGTGTTAGGACTGAAGCTTTCTTT	CASSDPGVRTEAFF	TRBV6-1	TRBJ1-1	once	NA
TGCGCCAGCCGCCCACAGGGGCAGGGCTCAAAAGAGACCCAGTACTTC	CASRPQGQGSKETQYF	TRBV23-1	TRBJ2-5	NA	TRBD1
TGTGCCAGCAGTGATAGGGGACAGCTGAACACTGAAGCTTTCTTT	CASSDRGQLNTEAFF	TRBV6-1	TRBJ1-1	NA	TRBD1
TGTGCCAGCAGCCCCGGGCCAGGGGAGACCCAGTACTTC	CASSPGPGETQYF	TRBV7-3	TRBJ2-5	NA	NA
TGTGCCAGCAGCTCCCCGGGACAGGTTAATTCCGGGCAGTACTTC	CASSSPGQVNSGQYF	TRBV7-9	TRBJ2-7	NA	TRBD1
TGTGCCAGCAGCGGTATGAGCGGGACTTCCACCGGGGAGCTGTTTTTT	CASSGMSGTSTGELFF	TRBV9	TRBJ2-2	once	TRBD2
TGCGCCAGCAGACCCGGGACATTAGGCAAAAACATTCAGTACTTC	CASRPGTLGKNIQYF	TRBV5-1	TRBJ2-4	NA	NA
TGTGCCAGCAGCGTGAGGGCTACTAGCACAGATACGCAGTATTTT	CASSVRATSTDTQYF	TRBV9	TRBJ2-3	few	NA
TGCGCCAGCAGCTTGGGGACAGGGGGCGGCAATCAGCCCCAGCATTTT	CASSLGTGGGNQPQHF	TRBV5-1	TRBJ1-5	NA	TRBD1
TGCGCCAGCTGTACAGGGGTTAAGGAGAACAATGAGCAGTTCTTC	CASCTGVKENNEQFF	TRBV5-1	TRBJ2-1	NA	TRBD1
TGTGCCAGCAGCGTAGACCTAGCCGCCTACGAGCAGTACTTC	CASSVDLAAYEQYF	TRBV9	TRBJ2-7	once	NA